Shown below are 22 T cell receptor beta chains from a single sample sequenced in a study of blood T cells in healthy people across ages. With a J-beta primer mix and a sample-barcoded 5' primer, a second PCR ran 7 to 11 cycles. TCRdb re-called the 5' RACE reads through MiXCR, storing one row per CDR3 protein. The profile shows under 1 million distinct CDR3 sequences, 44% of them singletons. Sequenced: blood. The receptors derive from a man aged 55-75 years in good health.

The rearrangement uses TRBV5-1 and TRBJ1-4; tentative D call: TRBD1 (5 bases). Deletions cut 4 bases from V and 8 bases from J, with 15 bases between. Germline CDR1 and CDR2: SGHRS and YFSETQ. There are 14 residues in the CDR3. In nucleotides, the CDR3 is TGCGCCAGCAGCGGCGGAGGGGCTGGGGAAAAACTGTTTTTT. This translates into CASSGGGAGEKLFF.

In its sample, this clonotype was seen a few times. The chain joins TRBV2 to TRBJ2-3; TRBD2 agrees at 7 bases. The trim removed 2 bases at V and 4 bases at J, leaving 6 bases unmatched. Germline V CDR1 and CDR2: SNHLY, FYNNEI. This CDR3 contains 15 residues. The CDR3 region has the DNA TGTGCCAGCAGTGAAACGGGACTATCGGCAGATACGCAGTATTTT. Translated: CASSETGLSADTQYF.

Comment on this clonotype: This may be a read error, as it is one base from a much larger clone. The J gene is TRBJ1-2, the V gene TRBV19; D remains unclear. Germline V gene lookup returns CDR1 LNHDA and CDR2 SQIVND (reference sequence). V gave up 3 bases and J gave up 5 bases, with 22 bases separating them. This CDR3 has 17 residues. CDR3 nucleotide sequence: TGTGCCAGTAGTATGGACCTCCGTGTACGAGGAGGGTATGGCTACACCTTC. Protein sequence: CASSMDLRVRGGYGYTF.

This clonotype was observed a handful of times. The chain recombines TRBV28 with TRBJ2-7; 7 positions match TRBD2. Germline CDR1 MDHEN, CDR2 SYDVKM. The length of the CDR3 is 12 residues. CDR3 loop: CATGRETYEQYF. The DNA of the CDR3 is TGTGCGACGGGGCGGGAGACCTACGAGCAGTACTTC.

The V gene is TRBV12-5, the J gene TRBJ2-7; 8 bases align to TRBD2. The J call may not be correct, given that the DNA end is closer to TRBJ2-5. The CDR3 spans 13 residues. Germline CDR1 LGHNT, CDR2 FRNRAP. CDR3 coding DNA: TGTGCTAGTGGTGTGGGACTAGTGGAGACCCAGTACTTC. It is translated as CASGVGLVETQYF.

The chain combines TRBV6-2 or TRBV6-3 with TRBJ2-7, with unresolved D. Trimming cost V 2 bases and J 0 bases, with 8 bases left between them. The CDR3 has 14 amino acids. CDR1 MNHEY and CDR2 SVGEGT come from the germline V gene. CDR3 DNA: TGTGCCAGCAGTTACGGCTCCCTCTCCTACGAGCAGTACTTC. This translates into CASSYGSLSYEQYF.

The rearrangement joins TRBV20-1 to TRBJ2-1, with D hard to call. This CDR3 region has 15 residues. V lost 0 bases, J lost 0 bases, and 9 bases lay in between. Germline V lookup: CDR1 DFQATT, CDR2 SNEGSKA (reference sequence). The CDR3 protein is CSARDIQHSYNEQFF. DNA of the CDR3: TGCAGTGCTAGAGATATACAGCACTCCTACAATGAGCAGTTCTTC.

The chain carries TRBV27 and TRBJ2-7; the D is unclear. The V gene lost 4 bases and the J gene lost 2 bases, with 9 bases spanning the gap. CDR3 length equals 13 residues. Per the germline V gene, CDR1 is MNHEY and CDR2 is SMNVEV (reference sequence). In DNA form, the CDR3 reads TGTGCCAGCAGTTCGGACCCCCCCTACGAGCAGTACTTC. Encoded protein: CASSSDPPYEQYF.

A few counts support this clonotype. This sequence joins TRBV19 and TRBJ2-5; 7 bases are shared with TRBD2. Germline V gives CDR1 LNHDA, CDR2 SQIVND (reference sequence). Losses at the gene ends were 5 bases for V and 3 bases for J; bases not matched to a gene: 3. The CDR3 sequence is 13 residues long. The CDR3, as DNA: TGTGCCAGTAGTTCCGGGACTAAAGAGACCCAGTACTTC. It encodes CASSSGTKETQYF.

J is TRBJ2-5 and V is TRBV7-3; 10 nucleotides line up with TRBD2. Germline V gene data show CDR1 as SGHTA and CDR2 as FQGTGA. This CDR3 has 16 residues. Trimming at V came to 1 base and at J to 5 bases, leaving 7 bases not matched to a gene. As DNA, the CDR3 is TGTGCCAGCAGCTTAAGCGGTAGCGGGGGGTTGGAGACCCAGTACTTC. Its protein product is CASSLSGSGGLETQYF.

This chain joins TRBV5-1 and TRBJ2-5; D unresolved. Germline V CDR1 and CDR2: SGHRS, YFSETQ. The CDR3 covers 13 residues. Trimming shortened V by 0 bases and J by 5 bases, and 8 bases separated the two germline ends. The CDR3 loop is CASSLVRTETQYF. CDR3 coding DNA: TGCGCCAGCAGCTTGGTCCGAACGGAGACCCAGTACTTC.

V is TRBV7-2 and J is TRBJ1-1; unclear D gene. From germline, CDR1 is SGHTA and CDR2 FQGNSA. CDR3 length: 15 amino acids. The ends were cut back, 1 base at V and 3 bases at J, with 12 bases in the middle. The CDR3 sequence: CASSLEVTSYTEAFF. The CDR3 coding sequence is TGTGCCAGCAGCTTAGAGGTCACTTCTTACACTGAAGCTTTCTTT. Full variable domain (remainder filled in from reference TRBV7-2 and TRBJ1-1): GAGVSQSPSNKVTEKGKDVELRCDPISGHTALYWYRQSLGQGLEFLIYFQGNSAPDKSGLPSDRFSAERTGGSVSTLTIQRTQQEDSAVYLCASSLEVTSYTEAFFGQGTRLTVV.

The chain carries TRBV12-3 or TRBV12-4 and TRBJ1-2; D is unclear. This CDR3 comprises 16 residues. V lost 5 bases and J lost 2, with 18 bases in between. The CDR3 spells CASSPGPSLGNYGYTF. CDR3 DNA: TGTGCCAGCAGTCCGGGTCCATCTTTGGGGAACTATGGCTACACCTTC.

This clonotype has a handful of counts. The gene calls are TRBV20-1 and TRBJ2-5; D may be TRBD1 or TRBD2 (7 bases each). The germline V gene has CDR1 DFQATT and CDR2 SNEGSKA (reference sequence). V lost 1 base and J 5 bases, leaving 14 bases between the germline ends. This CDR3 has 14 residues. CDR3 loop: CSARVQGREETQYF. The CDR3, as DNA: TGCAGTGCTAGAGTACAGGGGCGGGAGGAGACCCAGTACTTC.

This chain links TRBV20-1 with TRBJ2-4, with 7 positions matching TRBD1. The length of the CDR3 is 14 residues. The V segment lost 5 bases and the J segment 0 bases; nucleotides outside the gene matches: 4. Germline CDR1 DFQATT, CDR2 SNEGSKA (reference sequence). This CDR3 is CSAGQVSAKNIQYF. The DNA of the CDR3 is TGCAGTGCTGGACAGGTTTCAGCCAAAAACATTCAGTACTTC.

This clonotype was recorded a few times. The chain recombines TRBV10-3 with TRBJ2-7, with no clear D. The CDR3 loop spans 12 amino acids. The germline V gene has CDR1 ENHRY and CDR2 SYGVKD. The V gene lost 4 bases and the J gene lost 2 bases, with 6 bases spanning the gap. The CDR3 sequence: CAISGLAYEQYF. CDR3 nucleotides: TGTGCCATCAGTGGGCTAGCCTACGAGCAGTACTTC.

This clonotype was recorded a few times. V is TRBV3-1 and J is TRBJ2-7; possible D gene TRBD1, 6 bases. V was clipped by 1 base and J by 0 bases, with 13 bases between them. The length of the CDR3 is 16 residues. CDR1 is LGHDT and CDR2 is YNNKEL in the germline V gene (reference sequence). The CDR3 loop is CASSQVLLGASYEQYF. The CDR3 DNA follows: TGTGCCAGCAGCCAAGTTTTATTGGGGGCCTCCTACGAGCAGTACTTC.

This clonotype was recorded a few times. The genes are TRBV6-5 and TRBJ2-5; a weak D match, TRBD2 (7 bases). V lost 3 bases and J lost 9, with 20 bases in between. This CDR3 has 15 residues. CDR1 is MNHEY and CDR2 is SVGAGI in the germline V gene. CDR3 sequence: CASSYSGGQGHAQYF. The CDR3 coding sequence is TGTGCCAGCAGTTATTCGGGGGGCCAGGGTCATGCCCAGTACTTC.

V usage is TRBV3-1 and J usage is TRBJ1-6; no firm D call. This CDR3 comprises 14 residues. The V gene's germline CDR1 is LGHDT and CDR2 YNNKEL (reference sequence). Trimming removed 0 bases from V and 7 bases from J, with 7 bases in between. CDR3 protein: CASSQDWQNSPLHF. In nucleotides, the CDR3 is TGTGCCAGCAGCCAAGATTGGCAGAATTCACCCCTCCACTTT.

The chain carries TRBV2 and TRBJ2-5; 8 bases align to TRBD1. This CDR3 has 14 amino acids. The germline CDR1 and CDR2 sequences are SNHLY and FYNNEI. V trimming: 8 bases; J trimming: 4 bases; junction bases outside the gene matches: 9. The CDR3 nucleotides are TGTGCCAGCGGGGGACAGGCCACGGGAGAGACCCAGTACTTC. It specifies CASGGQATGETQYF.

The V gene is TRBV2, the J gene TRBJ2-7; either TRBD1 or TRBD2 may supply D (5 bases each). The length of the CDR3 is 12 residues. The germline V gene encodes CDR1 SNHLY and CDR2 FYNNEI. Trimming removed 6 bases at V and 5 bases at J, with 11 bases between. The CDR3 sequence is CASRGDVHEQYF. The CDR3 DNA is TGTGCCAGCAGGGGGGACGTCCACGAGCAGTACTTC.

The J gene is TRBJ1-6, the V gene TRBV2; D is possibly TRBD1 (5 bases). This CDR3 spans 15 amino acids. CDR1 and CDR2 from the germline V gene are SNHLY and FYNNEI. The V end was cut by 3 bases, the J end by 9 bases, with 15 bases between. CDR3 residues: CASSDGGFTVSPLHF. In DNA, the CDR3 is TGTGCCAGCAGTGATGGGGGATTCACCGTTTCACCCCTCCACTTT.